A single sample gave rise to the 13 T cell receptor beta chains below, sequenced in a study of cytomegalovirus exposure and HLA in healthy donors. The study ran its PCR with 60 Vbeta and 13 Jbeta primers. Profiling relied on immunoSEQ multiplex PCR, and the TCRdb table lists in-frame clones only, not all of them. The sample shows approximately 90,000 clones, around three quarters of them seen only once. Specimen: PBMCs. Every receptor here comes from a woman in her fifties or sixties in good health and CMV-seropositive.

This clone was seen more than once but under ten times. This sample includes further DNA sequences coding for the same CDR3. This chain connects TRBV5-1 to TRBJ2-7; perhaps TRBD1 as D (5 bases). Germline V gives CDR1 SGHRS, CDR2 YFSETQ. The CDR3 has 14 residues. Trimming left V 0 bases short and J 2 bases short, with 9 bases between. DNA of the CDR3: TGCGCCAGCAGCTTGGGTCAGGGCGCCTACGAGCAGTACTTC. This translates into CASSLGQGAYEQYF.

CDR3 coding DNA: TGTGCCAGCAGACCGACAGGGCTGAGCACTGAAGCTTTCTTT. Translation: CASRPTGLSTEAFF. The gene calls are TRBV7-3 and TRBJ1-1; 7 nucleotides match TRBD1. V shed 6 bases and J 4 bases; nucleotides not matched to a gene: 8. The CDR3 contains 14 residues. CDR1 and CDR2 (germline): SGHTA, FQGTGA.

Written as DNA, the CDR3 is TGTGCCAGCAGCCCCTCGAGCTTTGAGCAGTACTTC. Translation gives CASSPSSFEQYF. The chain links TRBV11-2 to TRBJ2-7; no reliable D call. Per germline, CDR1 SGHAT and CDR2 FQNNGV. This CDR3 is built from 12 residues. Trimming pared 5 bases from V and 7 bases from J, leaving 12 bases between.

The rearrangement uses TRBV30 and TRBJ1-3; D is possibly TRBD1 (5 bases). The CDR3 is 15 amino acids. V dropped 0 bases and J dropped 4 bases, with 13 bases sitting between them. CDR1 is GTSNPN, CDR2 SVGIG, per germline (reference sequence). The CDR3 reads CAWSVNPRAGNTIYF. The CDR3 nucleotides are TGTGCCTGGAGTGTAAACCCCAGGGCGGGAAACACCATATATTTT.

This clone was detected only a few times. The V gene is TRBV5-1, the J gene TRBJ2-4, with TRBD2 as a possible D gene (5 bases). The CDR3 totals 17 residues. The V and J ends lost 0 bases and 0 bases respectively, with 13 bases between them. Per the germline V gene, CDR1 is SGHRS and CDR2 is YFSETQ. This CDR3 reads CASSLEGLTIAKNIQYF. The DNA of the CDR3 is TGCGCCAGCAGCTTGGAGGGTCTGACTATAGCCAAAAACATTCAGTACTTC. The full variable domain, rest sourced from reference TRBV5-1 and TRBJ2-4, is KAGVTQTPRYLIKTRGQQVTLSCSPISGHRSVSWYQQTPGQGLQFLFEYFSETQRNKGNFPGRFSGRQFSNSRSEMNVSTLELGDSALYLCASSLEGLTIAKNIQYFGAGTRLSVL.

This chain connects TRBV19 to TRBJ1-3; D is perhaps TRBD1 (5 bases). The CDR3 is 14 amino acids. Germline V gives CDR1 LNHDA, CDR2 SQIVND (reference sequence). The germline V and J ends were trimmed by 5 bases and 1 base, with 9 bases remaining between them. The chain's CDR3 is CASSPGGSGNTIYF. Written as DNA, the CDR3 is TGTGCCAGTAGTCCCGGGGGTTCTGGAAACACCATATATTTT.

This chain connects TRBV5-1 to TRBJ2-7, with D perhaps TRBD2 (5 bases). The V end lost 7 bases, the J end lost 4 bases, and 24 bases lay between the germline ends. Per germline, CDR1 SGHRS and CDR2 YFSETQ. The CDR3 is made up of 16 amino acids. The CDR3 DNA sequence: TGCGCCAGCGGGAAGCAAGGCATGGGAGCTGGGTACGAGCAGTACTTC. Translating it yields CASGKQGMGAGYEQYF.

This sequence joins TRBV6-6 and TRBJ1-2; 9 positions agree with TRBD1. Germline CDR1 MNHNY, CDR2 SVGAGI (reference sequence). The V segment lost 2 bases and the J segment 5 bases; nucleotides outside the gene matches: 0. The CDR3 loop spans 13 amino acids. The CDR3 protein is CASSYDRGYGYTF. CDR3 nucleotides: TGTGCCAGCAGTTACGACAGGGGGTATGGCTACACCTTC.

The chain carries TRBV6-4 and TRBJ2-2; 7 bases align to TRBD1. CDR1 is MRHNA, CDR2 SNTAGT, per germline. J was trimmed by 0 bases and V by 6 bases; bases with no gene match: 7. This CDR3 is 16 amino acids long. The chain's CDR3 is CASSRGSQTNTGELFF. In DNA, the CDR3 is TGTGCCAGCAGCAGGGGGTCTCAGACGAACACCGGGGAGCTGTTTTTT.

The chain carries TRBV19 and TRBJ2-6, with 9 bases that match TRBD1. The CDR3 totals 17 residues. Germline V gene data show CDR1 as LNHDA and CDR2 as SQIVND (reference sequence). V was clipped by 3 bases and J by 3 bases; unmatched bases: 6. As DNA, the CDR3 is TGTGCCAGTAGTATCCTGGACAGGGGATATGGGGCCAACGTCCTGACTTTC. It translates to CASSILDRGYGANVLTF. Combining the CDR3 with reference TRBV19 and TRBJ2-6 gives the whole variable domain DGGITQSPKYLFRKEGQNVTLSCEQNLNHDAMYWYRQDPGQGLRLIYYSQIVNDFQKGDIAEGYSVSREKKESFPLTVTSAQKNPTAFYLCASSILDRGYGANVLTFGAGSRLTVL.

V gene TRBV11-3 combines with J gene TRBJ2-3; D is ambiguous. Trimming pared 0 bases from V and 4 bases from J, leaving 5 bases between. The germline V gene has CDR1 SGHNT and CDR2 YENEEA. This CDR3 spans 13 amino acids. Here the CDR3 DNA reads TGTGCCAGCAGCTTAGATAGCTCAGATACGCAGTATTTT. This gives the protein CASSLDSSDTQYF.

The chain recombines TRBV18 with TRBJ1-1; no firm D call. The CDR3 extends over 17 amino acids. Germline V gives CDR1 KGHSH, CDR2 LQKENI. V was trimmed by 3 bases and J by 1 base, leaving 18 bases between them. CDR3 loop: CASSPRGLVPTNTEAFF. CDR3 nucleotides: TGTGCCAGCTCACCTCGAGGGTTAGTCCCCACGAACACTGAAGCTTTCTTT.

This clone was recorded a few times. This sequence joins TRBV6-5 and TRBJ2-4; maybe TRBD2 (6 bases). This CDR3 contains 15 residues. Trimming cost V 0 bases and J 8 bases, with 14 bases left between them. The germline V gene has CDR1 MNHEY and CDR2 SVGAGI. CDR3 region: CASSYSGREWDIQYF. As DNA, the CDR3 is TGTGCCAGCAGTTACTCCGGACGGGAGTGGGACATTCAGTACTTC.